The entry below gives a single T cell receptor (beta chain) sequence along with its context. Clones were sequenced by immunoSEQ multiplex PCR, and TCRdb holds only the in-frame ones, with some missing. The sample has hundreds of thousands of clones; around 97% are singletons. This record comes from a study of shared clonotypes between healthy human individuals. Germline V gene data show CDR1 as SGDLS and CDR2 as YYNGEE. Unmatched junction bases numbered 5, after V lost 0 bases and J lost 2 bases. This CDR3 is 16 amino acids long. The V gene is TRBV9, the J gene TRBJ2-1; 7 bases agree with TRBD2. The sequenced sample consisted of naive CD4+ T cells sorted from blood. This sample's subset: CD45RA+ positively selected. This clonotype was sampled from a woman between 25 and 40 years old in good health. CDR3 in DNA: TGTGCCAGCAGCGTAGAGGGGACTACCACCTACAATGAGCAGTTCTTC. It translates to CASSVEGTTTYNEQFF.